The 3 T cell receptor beta chains reported below all come from one sample, sequenced in a study of cytomegalovirus exposure and HLA in healthy donors. With 60 Vbeta and 13 Jbeta primers, the PCR was carried out. TCRdb keeps only in-frame clones here, not all; method: immunoSEQ multiplex PCR. The sample carries 200,000 to 300,000 clones, 82% recorded once. The sequenced sample consisted of PBMCs. The receptors derive from a woman aged 40 to 50 in good health and CMV-seropositive.

This clone was observed once. The chain recombines TRBV4-1 with TRBJ2-2, with D possibly TRBD2 on 5 matching bases. The CDR3 totals 14 residues. Germline CDR1 reads MGHRA; CDR2 reads YSYEKL. With 3 bases removed from V and 6 bases from J, the gap between germline ends came to 11 bases. DNA for the CDR3: TGCGCCAGCAGCCAGACACAGAGGGCCGGGGAGCTGTTTTTT. Translated, it gives CASSQTQRAGELFF.

V usage is TRBV5-1 and J usage is TRBJ2-7, with 7 bases lining up with TRBD1. J gave up 6 bases and V 1 base, and 7 bases lay outside the gene matches. The germline gives CDR1 SGHRS, CDR2 YFSETQ. CDR3 size: 14 residues. Here the CDR3 DNA reads TGCGCCAGCAGCTTGCGTACAGGGGATAGCGAGCAGTACTTC. Translation: CASSLRTGDSEQYF.

This clone was found once. The V gene is TRBV5-1, the J gene TRBJ2-2; 13 bases line up with TRBD2. Unmatched junction bases numbered 24, after V lost 5 bases and J lost 11 bases. The CDR3 spans 20 residues. CDR1 SGHRS and CDR2 YFSETQ come from the germline V gene. For the CDR3, the DNA is TGCGCCAGCAGACCATCGACTAGCGGGGGGATAACCGTCCTACCGTCAGAGCTGTTTTTT. Translating it yields CASRPSTSGGITVLPSELFF.